Given below is one T cell receptor (beta chain) in context. The V end was cut by 7 bases, the J end by 0 bases, with 9 bases between. The CDR3 is 14 amino acids. The germline V gene encodes CDR1 SNHLY and CDR2 FYNNEI. This specimen belongs to a study of blood T cell repertoires in COVID-19. Study-wide background: Specimens from acute and convalescent COVID-19 originated in the United States, Italy and Spain. The cDNA or gDNA used as material had been derived from T cells, B-cell-depleted T cells, or PBMCs.

Original data processing: Nucleated cell counts were estimated from reference gene primer amplification. Measured with immunoSEQ multiplex PCR; TCRdb has only the in-frame clones, and not every one. The V and J calls and the clone size are those of that table, but D and trimming were determined from the DNA. This sample yields fewer than 100,000 clones, of which 75% to 85% are seen a single time; roughly 24% belongs to the top ten. Source material: peripheral blood. The chain recombines TRBV2 with TRBJ2-2; D call uncertain. This clonotype was sampled from a human donor in a cohort sampled during active COVID-19. CDR3 amino acids: CASTMRTNTGELFF. The CDR3, as DNA: TGTGCCAGCACGATGCGAACGAACACCGGGGAGCTGTTTTTT.